A selection of T cell receptor beta chains follows, all from one sample in a study of blood T cell repertoires in COVID-19. Libraries were prepared by immunoSEQ multiplex PCR; TCRdb keeps only in-frame clonotypes and omits some of them. The data show fewer than 350,000 clones, around 85% seen once. The material sequenced was peripheral blood. Source of these receptors: a woman aged 25 to 39 who had recovered from COVID-19. CDR3s include the opening cysteine and the closing phenylalanine or tryptophan. Each record gives: J gene, clone size, V gene, D gene, CDR3 protein, CDR3 DNA. A D gene is named only where the DNA matches it firmly. Part of the rows lack a size; the others show once, few, many or a class for expanded clones.

j_call: TRBJ2-1
clone_size: .
v_call: TRBV27
d_call: .
cdr3_aa: CASKRRGPNNEQFF
cdr3_nt: TGTGCCAGCAAGCGGCGGGGGCCTAACAATGAGCAGTTCTTC

j_call: TRBJ2-7
clone_size: .
v_call: TRBV7-8
d_call: .
cdr3_aa: CASNEGGFRYEQYF
cdr3_nt: TGTGCCAGCAACGAGGGGGGGTTTCGCTACGAGCAGTACTTC

j_call: TRBJ1-5
clone_size: .
v_call: TRBV4-2
d_call: .
cdr3_aa: CASSQVGQPHQPQHF
cdr3_nt: TGTGCCAGCAGCCAGGTTGGACAGCCTCATCAGCCCCAGCATTTT

j_call: TRBJ2-7
clone_size: few
v_call: TRBV7-2
d_call: TRBD2
cdr3_aa: CASSEDSGGSYEQYF
cdr3_nt: TGTGCCAGCAGCGAGGATAGCGGGGGTTCCTACGAGCAGTACTTC

j_call: TRBJ2-3
clone_size: .
v_call: TRBV5-6
d_call: .
cdr3_aa: CASTNFPLVSTDTQYF
cdr3_nt: TGTGCCAGCACCAACTTTCCCCTAGTTAGCACAGATACGCAGTATTTT

j_call: TRBJ1-2
clone_size: few
v_call: TRBV7-2
d_call: .
cdr3_aa: CASSPYPGNYGYTF
cdr3_nt: TGTGCCAGCAGCCCCTACCCGGGGAACTATGGCTACACCTTC

j_call: TRBJ2-7
clone_size: .
v_call: TRBV5-8
d_call: .
cdr3_aa: CASSSYEEQYF
cdr3_nt: TGTGCCAGCAGCTCCTATGAAGAGCAGTACTTC

j_call: TRBJ2-1
clone_size: .
v_call: TRBV7-9
d_call: TRBD1
cdr3_aa: CASSSTGTGSLREQFF
cdr3_nt: TGTGCCAGCAGCTCAACCGGGACAGGTTCCCTAAGGGAGCAGTTCTTC

j_call: TRBJ2-1
clone_size: once
v_call: TRBV5-5
d_call: TRBD1
cdr3_aa: CASSQGQGRDEQFF
cdr3_nt: TGTGCCAGCAGCCAAGGACAGGGTAGGGATGAGCAGTTCTTC

j_call: TRBJ1-3
clone_size: .
v_call: TRBV19
d_call: .
cdr3_aa: CASSNQGPGNTIYF
cdr3_nt: TGTGCCAGTAGTAACCAGGGCCCTGGAAACACCATATATTTT

j_call: TRBJ2-1
clone_size: .
v_call: TRBV27
d_call: .
cdr3_aa: CASSLRGSSYNEQFF
cdr3_nt: TGTGCCAGCAGTTTAAGGGGGAGCTCCTACAATGAGCAGTTCTTC

j_call: TRBJ1-3
clone_size: once
v_call: TRBV28
d_call: .
cdr3_aa: CASSQRQSGNTIYF
cdr3_nt: TGTGCCAGCAGCCAAAGACAGTCTGGAAACACCATATATTTT

j_call: TRBJ2-7
clone_size: .
v_call: TRBV5-4
d_call: .
cdr3_aa: CASSSSGYEQYF
cdr3_nt: TGTGCCAGCAGCTCGAGCGGTTACGAGCAGTACTTC

j_call: TRBJ1-2
clone_size: .
v_call: TRBV30
d_call: .
cdr3_aa: CAWSRGSSGYTF
cdr3_nt: TGTGCCTGGAGTAGGGGGTCCTCTGGCTACACCTTC

j_call: TRBJ2-1
clone_size: .
v_call: TRBV5-1
d_call: TRBD2
cdr3_aa: CASSLGGTSGNEQFF
cdr3_nt: TGCGCCAGCAGCTTGGGCGGGACTAGCGGTAATGAGCAGTTCTTC

j_call: TRBJ1-1
clone_size: .
v_call: TRBV19
d_call: .
cdr3_aa: CASSIGLTEAFF
cdr3_nt: TGTGCCAGTAGTATAGGCCTAACTGAAGCTTTCTTT

j_call: TRBJ1-2
clone_size: .
v_call: TRBV19
d_call: .
cdr3_aa: CASSIDSKMGGYGYTF
cdr3_nt: TGTGCCAGTAGTATAGATTCGAAGATGGGGGGCTATGGCTACACCTTC

j_call: TRBJ1-3
clone_size: .
v_call: TRBV5-4
d_call: TRBD1
cdr3_aa: CASSLGRGRGNTIYF
cdr3_nt: TGTGCCAGCAGCTTGGGCAGGGGGCGAGGAAACACCATATATTTT

j_call: TRBJ2-3
clone_size: .
v_call: TRBV20-1
d_call: .
cdr3_aa: CSASSDTQYF
cdr3_nt: TGCAGTGCCTCCTCAGATACGCAGTATTTT

j_call: TRBJ2-6
clone_size: .
v_call: TRBV4-1
d_call: .
cdr3_aa: CASSQDLLGLTISGANVLTF
cdr3_nt: TGCGCCAGCAGCCAAGATCTCTTGGGACTGACCATCTCGGGGGCCAACGTCCTGACTTTC

j_call: TRBJ2-5
clone_size: .
v_call: TRBV19
d_call: .
cdr3_aa: CASGTYQETQYF
cdr3_nt: TGTGCCAGCGGTACGTACCAAGAGACCCAGTACTTC

j_call: TRBJ1-2
clone_size: .
v_call: TRBV27
d_call: .
cdr3_aa: CASSLGGAGGYTF
cdr3_nt: TGTGCCAGCAGTTTGGGGGGGGCGGGAGGCTACACCTTC

j_call: TRBJ1-1
clone_size: once
v_call: TRBV6-5
d_call: .
cdr3_aa: CASSTSGGNTEAFF
cdr3_nt: TGTGCCAGCTCCACCTCCGGGGGGAACACTGAAGCTTTCTTT

j_call: TRBJ2-7
clone_size: .
v_call: TRBV7-9
d_call: .
cdr3_aa: CASSPLLGEESYHEQYF
cdr3_nt: TGTGCCAGCAGCCCCCTTTTGGGGGAGGAATCCTACCACGAGCAGTACTTC

j_call: TRBJ1-1
clone_size: .
v_call: TRBV27
d_call: .
cdr3_aa: CASRPPGNPEAFF
cdr3_nt: TGTGCCAGTAGGCCCCCGGGGAACCCTGAAGCTTTCTTT

j_call: TRBJ2-5
clone_size: .
v_call: TRBV3-1/TRBV3-2
d_call: .
cdr3_aa: CASSQYSQETQYF
cdr3_nt: TGTGCCAGCAGCCAGTATAGCCAAGAGACCCAGTACTTC

j_call: TRBJ2-7
clone_size: .
v_call: TRBV3-1/TRBV3-2
d_call: .
cdr3_aa: CASGFGQNYEQYF
cdr3_nt: TGTGCCAGCGGTTTCGGACAGAACTACGAGCAGTACTTC

j_call: TRBJ2-7
clone_size: .
v_call: TRBV28
d_call: TRBD2
cdr3_aa: CASKLAGSLYEQYF
cdr3_nt: TGTGCCAGCAAACTAGCGGGGAGTCTCTACGAGCAGTACTTC

j_call: TRBJ1-1
clone_size: .
v_call: TRBV6-5
d_call: .
cdr3_aa: CASIPGADTEAFF
cdr3_nt: TGTGCCAGCATACCAGGGGCGGACACTGAAGCTTTCTTT

j_call: TRBJ2-2
clone_size: .
v_call: TRBV4-2
d_call: TRBD2
cdr3_aa: CASSPGLAGGKNTGELFF
cdr3_nt: TGTGCCAGCAGCCCCGGACTAGCGGGAGGGAAGAACACCGGGGAGCTGTTTTTT

j_call: TRBJ2-1
clone_size: .
v_call: TRBV7-2
d_call: .
cdr3_aa: CASSLGLLSYNEQFF
cdr3_nt: TGTGCCAGCAGCTTAGGGCTCCTCTCCTACAATGAGCAGTTCTTC

j_call: TRBJ1-2
clone_size: .
v_call: TRBV11-2
d_call: .
cdr3_aa: CASSFEAAGYTF
cdr3_nt: TGTGCCAGCAGCTTCGAAGCGGCTGGCTACACCTTC

j_call: TRBJ2-1
clone_size: .
v_call: TRBV7-6
d_call: .
cdr3_aa: CASSLKIGGSSYNEQFF
cdr3_nt: TGTGCCAGCAGCTTAAAGATTGGCGGGTCCTCCTACAATGAGCAGTTCTTC

j_call: TRBJ2-1
clone_size: .
v_call: TRBV6-1
d_call: TRBD2
cdr3_aa: CASSGDLAGDYNEQFF
cdr3_nt: TGTGCCAGCAGTGGGGATCTAGCGGGGGACTACAATGAGCAGTTCTTC

j_call: TRBJ2-3
clone_size: .
v_call: TRBV19
d_call: TRBD2
cdr3_aa: CASWAGGTDTQYF
cdr3_nt: TGTGCCAGTTGGGCGGGGGGCACAGATACGCAGTATTTT

j_call: TRBJ1-1
clone_size: .
v_call: TRBV5-5
d_call: TRBD1
cdr3_aa: CASSLNTGGGRTEAFF
cdr3_nt: TGTGCCAGCAGTTTGAATACAGGGGGAGGGAGGACTGAAGCTTTCTTT

j_call: TRBJ1-2
clone_size: .
v_call: TRBV27
d_call: .
cdr3_aa: CASSLLAGMEGYTF
cdr3_nt: TGTGCCAGCAGTTTATTAGCCGGGATGGAAGGCTACACCTTC

j_call: TRBJ1-2
clone_size: .
v_call: TRBV7-2
d_call: TRBD1
cdr3_aa: CASSIRQGRGYTF
cdr3_nt: TGTGCCAGCAGCATTCGACAGGGCCGAGGCTACACCTTC

j_call: TRBJ2-2
clone_size: .
v_call: TRBV11-3
d_call: .
cdr3_aa: CASSLLDTGELFF
cdr3_nt: TGTGCCAGCAGCTTATTAGACACCGGGGAGCTGTTTTTT

j_call: TRBJ1-5
clone_size: .
v_call: TRBV6-4
d_call: TRBD1
cdr3_aa: CATRDSHYSNQPQHF
cdr3_nt: TGTGCCACCCGGGACAGCCACTATAGCAATCAGCCCCAGCATTTT

j_call: TRBJ1-5
clone_size: .
v_call: TRBV28
d_call: .
cdr3_aa: CASRTDSHSNQPQHF
cdr3_nt: TGTGCCAGCAGAACCGACAGTCATAGCAATCAGCCCCAGCATTTT

j_call: TRBJ2-1
clone_size: .
v_call: TRBV7-9
d_call: .
cdr3_aa: CASSLPLADEQFF
cdr3_nt: TGTGCCAGCAGCCTGCCCTTGGCGGATGAGCAGTTCTTC

j_call: TRBJ2-1
clone_size: .
v_call: TRBV7-8
d_call: .
cdr3_aa: CASSSRQGGNEQFF
cdr3_nt: TGTGCCAGCAGCTCCCGACAGGGAGGCAATGAGCAGTTCTTC

j_call: TRBJ2-5
clone_size: .
v_call: TRBV6-6
d_call: .
cdr3_aa: CASSYRRRETQYF
cdr3_nt: TGTGCCAGCAGTTACAGGAGACGGGAGACCCAGTACTTC

j_call: TRBJ1-1
clone_size: .
v_call: TRBV3-1/TRBV3-2
d_call: .
cdr3_aa: CASSQDPVIGKDRNTEAFF
cdr3_nt: TGTGCCAGCAGCCAAGATCCGGTAATAGGAAAGGACAGAAACACTGAAGCTTTCTTT

j_call: TRBJ2-1
clone_size: .
v_call: TRBV28
d_call: .
cdr3_aa: CASTTTRPSRNEQFF
cdr3_nt: TGTGCCAGCACCACGACCAGACCCTCGAGGAATGAGCAGTTCTTC

j_call: TRBJ2-7
clone_size: once
v_call: TRBV6-5
d_call: .
cdr3_aa: CASSYSTWVSYEQYF
cdr3_nt: TGTGCCAGCAGTTACTCGACTTGGGTCTCCTACGAGCAGTACTTC

j_call: TRBJ1-2
clone_size: .
v_call: TRBV18
d_call: TRBD1
cdr3_aa: CASSRQPGQLVHGYTF
cdr3_nt: TGTGCCAGCTCACGGCAGCCGGGACAGCTAGTTCATGGCTACACCTTC

j_call: TRBJ1-2
clone_size: .
v_call: TRBV10-3
d_call: TRBD1
cdr3_aa: CAISGGQLDYGYTF
cdr3_nt: TGTGCCATCAGTGGGGGACAGCTAGACTATGGCTACACCTTC

j_call: TRBJ1-1
clone_size: .
v_call: TRBV7-9
d_call: TRBD1
cdr3_aa: CASTLTGNAEAFF
cdr3_nt: TGTGCCAGCACCCTGACAGGGAACGCTGAAGCTTTCTTT

j_call: TRBJ2-7
clone_size: .
v_call: TRBV6-5
d_call: TRBD1
cdr3_aa: CASRIGQGAFYEQYF
cdr3_nt: TGTGCCAGCAGGATCGGACAGGGGGCCTTTTACGAGCAGTACTTC

j_call: TRBJ2-2
clone_size: once
v_call: TRBV5-4
d_call: .
cdr3_aa: CASSLDRTTGELFF
cdr3_nt: TGTGCCAGCAGCTTGGACCGGACTACCGGGGAGCTGTTTTTT

j_call: TRBJ1-1
clone_size: .
v_call: TRBV15
d_call: .
cdr3_aa: CATSRTTGITEAFF
cdr3_nt: TGTGCCACCAGCAGAACTACAGGGATCACTGAAGCTTTCTTT

j_call: TRBJ2-1
clone_size: .
v_call: TRBV3-1/TRBV3-2
d_call: TRBD1
cdr3_aa: CASSQAEGTGGIEQFF
cdr3_nt: TGTGCCAGCAGCCAAGCCGAGGGGACAGGGGGAATCGAGCAGTTCTTC